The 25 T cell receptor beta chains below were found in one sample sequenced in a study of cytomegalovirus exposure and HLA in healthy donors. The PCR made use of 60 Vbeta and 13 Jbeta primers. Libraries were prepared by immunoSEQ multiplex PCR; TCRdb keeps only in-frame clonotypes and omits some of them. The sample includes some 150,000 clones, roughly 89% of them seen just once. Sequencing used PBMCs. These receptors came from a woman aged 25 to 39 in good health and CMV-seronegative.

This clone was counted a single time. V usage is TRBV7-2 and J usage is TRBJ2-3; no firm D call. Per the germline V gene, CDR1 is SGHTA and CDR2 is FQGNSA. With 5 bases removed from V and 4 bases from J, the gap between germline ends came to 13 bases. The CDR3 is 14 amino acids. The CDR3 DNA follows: TGTGCCAGCAGCATGCGAGGCAGTTCAGATACGCAGTATTTT. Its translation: CASSMRGSSDTQYF. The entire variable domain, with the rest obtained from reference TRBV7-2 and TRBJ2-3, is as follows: GAGVSQSPSNKVTEKGKDVELRCDPISGHTALYWYRQSLGQGLEFLIYFQGNSAPDKSGLPSDRFSAERTGGSVSTLTIQRTQQEDSAVYLCASSMRGSSDTQYFGPGTRLTVL.

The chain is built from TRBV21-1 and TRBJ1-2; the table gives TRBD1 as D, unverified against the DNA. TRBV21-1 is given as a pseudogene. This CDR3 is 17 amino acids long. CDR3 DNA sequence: TGTGCCAGCAGCAAACCGGACAGAGCACCCCAAAACTATGGCTACACCTTC. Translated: CASSKPDRAPQNYGYTF.

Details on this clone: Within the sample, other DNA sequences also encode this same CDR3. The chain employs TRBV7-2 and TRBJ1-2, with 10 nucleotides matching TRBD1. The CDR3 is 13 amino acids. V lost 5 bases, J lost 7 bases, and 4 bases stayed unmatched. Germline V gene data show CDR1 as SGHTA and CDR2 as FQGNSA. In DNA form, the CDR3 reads TGTGCCAGCAGCCCCCGACAGGGGGCTGGCTACACCTTC. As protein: CASSPRQGAGYTF.

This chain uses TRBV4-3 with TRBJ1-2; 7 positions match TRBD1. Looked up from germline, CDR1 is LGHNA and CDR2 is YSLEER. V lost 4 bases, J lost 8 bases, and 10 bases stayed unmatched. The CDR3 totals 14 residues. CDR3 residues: CASSPGDRPGGYTF. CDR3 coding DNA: TGCGCCAGCAGCCCAGGGGACAGACCTGGGGGCTACACCTTC.

CDR3 DNA sequence: TGTGCCACCAGCCTCTTAAGAGGACTCTCCTACGAGCAGTACTTC. This codes for CATSLLRGLSYEQYF. The chain recombines TRBV15 with TRBJ2-5, with D perhaps matching TRBD2 (5 bases). TRBJ2-7 matches the DNA end more closely, so the J call is doubtful. Germline V gene data show CDR1 as LNHNV and CDR2 as YYDKDF (reference sequence). CDR3 size: 15 residues.

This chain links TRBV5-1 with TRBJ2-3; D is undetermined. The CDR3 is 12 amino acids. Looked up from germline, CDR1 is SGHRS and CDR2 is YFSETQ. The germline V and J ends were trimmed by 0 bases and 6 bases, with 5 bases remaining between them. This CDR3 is CASSLDGDTQYF. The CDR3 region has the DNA TGCGCCAGCAGCTTGGACGGGGATACGCAGTATTTT.

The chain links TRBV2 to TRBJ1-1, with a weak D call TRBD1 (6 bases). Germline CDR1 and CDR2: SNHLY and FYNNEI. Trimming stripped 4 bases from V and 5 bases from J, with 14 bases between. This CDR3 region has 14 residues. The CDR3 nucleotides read TGTGCCAGCAGTGCTAACCTCAGGGGAACTGAAGCTTTCTTT. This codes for CASSANLRGTEAFF.

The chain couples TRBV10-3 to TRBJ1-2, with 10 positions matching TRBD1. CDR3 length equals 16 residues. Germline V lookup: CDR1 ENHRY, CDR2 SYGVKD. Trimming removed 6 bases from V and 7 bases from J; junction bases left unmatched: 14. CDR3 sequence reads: CAIRPELGQGDSGYTF. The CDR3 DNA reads TGTGCCATCAGACCCGAGTTAGGACAGGGGGATTCTGGCTACACCTTC.

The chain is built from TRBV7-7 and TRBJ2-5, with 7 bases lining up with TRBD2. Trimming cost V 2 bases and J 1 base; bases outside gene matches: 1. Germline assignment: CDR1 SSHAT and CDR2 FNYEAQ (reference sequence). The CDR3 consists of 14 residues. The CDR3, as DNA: TGTGCCAGCAGCTTATGGGGGGGCCAAGAGACCCAGTACTTC. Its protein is CASSLWGGQETQYF.

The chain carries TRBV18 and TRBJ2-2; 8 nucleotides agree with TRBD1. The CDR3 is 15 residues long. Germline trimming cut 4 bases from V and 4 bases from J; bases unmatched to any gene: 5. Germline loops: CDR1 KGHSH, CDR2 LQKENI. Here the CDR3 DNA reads TGTGCCAGCTCACTGAGACAGGGGATCACCGGGGAGCTGTTTTTT. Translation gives CASSLRQGITGELFF. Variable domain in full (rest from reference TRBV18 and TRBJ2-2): NAGVMQNPRHLVRRRGQEARLRCSPMKGHSHVYWYRQLPEEGLKFMVYLQKENIIDESGMPKERFSAEFPKEGPSILRIQQVVRGDSAAYFCASSLRQGITGELFFGEGSRLTVL.

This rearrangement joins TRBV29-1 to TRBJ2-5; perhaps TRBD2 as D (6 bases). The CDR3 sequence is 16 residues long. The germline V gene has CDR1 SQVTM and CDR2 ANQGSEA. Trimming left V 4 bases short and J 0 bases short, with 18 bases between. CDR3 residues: CSVGGTAREYQETQYF. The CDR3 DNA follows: TGCAGCGTTGGGGGGACGGCCCGGGAGTACCAAGAGACCCAGTACTTC.

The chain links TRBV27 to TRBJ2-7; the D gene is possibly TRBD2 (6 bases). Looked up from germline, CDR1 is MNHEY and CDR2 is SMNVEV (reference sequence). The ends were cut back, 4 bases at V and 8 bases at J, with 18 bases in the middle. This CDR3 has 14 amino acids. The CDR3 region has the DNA TGTGCCAGCAGTTCCCCGGGACTCAGTACGAAGCAGTACTTC. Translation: CASSSPGLSTKQYF.

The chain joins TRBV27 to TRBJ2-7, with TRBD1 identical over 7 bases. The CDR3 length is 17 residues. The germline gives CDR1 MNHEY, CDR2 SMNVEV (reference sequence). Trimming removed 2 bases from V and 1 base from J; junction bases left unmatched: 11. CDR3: CASSLKVGTVPSYEQYF. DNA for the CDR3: TGTGCCAGCAGTTTAAAGGTTGGGACAGTACCTTCCTACGAGCAGTACTTC.

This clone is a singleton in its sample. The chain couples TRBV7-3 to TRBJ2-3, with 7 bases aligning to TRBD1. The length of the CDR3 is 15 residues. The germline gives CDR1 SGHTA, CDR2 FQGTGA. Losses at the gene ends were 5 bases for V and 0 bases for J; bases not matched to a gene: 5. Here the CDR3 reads CASSRQGGSTDTQYF. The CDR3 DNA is TGTGCCAGCAGCCGACAAGGGGGCAGCACAGATACGCAGTATTTT.

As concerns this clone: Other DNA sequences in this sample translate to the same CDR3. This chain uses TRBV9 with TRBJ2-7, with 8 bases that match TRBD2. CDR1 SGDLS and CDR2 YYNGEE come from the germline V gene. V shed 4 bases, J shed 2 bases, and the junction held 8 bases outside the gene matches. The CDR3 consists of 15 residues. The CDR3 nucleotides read TGTGCCAGCAGCTTGCGGGGGGCGGGGACCTACGAGCAGTACTTC. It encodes CASSLRGAGTYEQYF.

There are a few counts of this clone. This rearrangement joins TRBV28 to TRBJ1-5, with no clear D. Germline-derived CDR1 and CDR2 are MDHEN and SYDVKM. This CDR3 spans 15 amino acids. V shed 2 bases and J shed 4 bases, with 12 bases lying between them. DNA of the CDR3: TGTGCCAGCAGTTTACTGGGCGCCCGAAATCAGCCCCAGCATTTT. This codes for CASSLLGARNQPQHF. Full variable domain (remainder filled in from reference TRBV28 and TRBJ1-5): DVKVTQSSRYLVKRTGEKVFLECVQDMDHENMFWYRQDPGLGLRLIYFSYDVKMKEKGDIPEGYSVSREKKERFSLILESASTNQTSMYLCASSLLGARNQPQHFGDGTRLSIL.

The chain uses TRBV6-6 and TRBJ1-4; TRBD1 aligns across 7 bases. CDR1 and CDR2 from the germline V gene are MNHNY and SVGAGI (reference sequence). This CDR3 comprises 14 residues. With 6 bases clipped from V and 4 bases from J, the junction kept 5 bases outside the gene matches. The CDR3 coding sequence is TGTGCCAGCAGGAGACAGGGACATAATGAAAAACTGTTTTTT. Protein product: CASRRQGHNEKLFF.

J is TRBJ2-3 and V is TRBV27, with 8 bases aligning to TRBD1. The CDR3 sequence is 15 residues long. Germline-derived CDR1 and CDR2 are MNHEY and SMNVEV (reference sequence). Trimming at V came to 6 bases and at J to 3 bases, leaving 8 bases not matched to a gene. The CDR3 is CASSKTGQATDTQYF. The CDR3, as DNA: TGTGCCAGCAGCAAGACGGGACAGGCAACAGATACGCAGTATTTT.

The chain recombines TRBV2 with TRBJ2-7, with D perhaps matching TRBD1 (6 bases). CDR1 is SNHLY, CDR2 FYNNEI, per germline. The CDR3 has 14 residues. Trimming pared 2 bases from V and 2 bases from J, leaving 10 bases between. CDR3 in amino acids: CASSEWTVAYEQYF. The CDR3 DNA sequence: TGTGCCAGCAGTGAATGGACAGTCGCCTACGAGCAGTACTTC. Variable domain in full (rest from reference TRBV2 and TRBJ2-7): EPEVTQTPSHQVTQMGQEVILRCVPISNHLYFYWYRQILGQKVEFLVSFYNNEISEKSEIFDDQFSVERPDGSNFTLKIRSTKLEDSAMYFCASSEWTVAYEQYFGPGTRLTVT.

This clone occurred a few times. The chain's CDR3 is CASSLESGAEEAFF. CDR3 DNA sequence: TGCGCCAGCAGCTTGGAGTCAGGGGCGGAGGAAGCTTTCTTT. The rearrangement uses TRBV5-1 and TRBJ1-1; tentative D call: TRBD1 (6 bases). There are 14 residues in the CDR3. Trimming cost V 0 bases and J 8 bases, with 14 bases left between them. The germline V gene has CDR1 SGHRS and CDR2 YFSETQ.

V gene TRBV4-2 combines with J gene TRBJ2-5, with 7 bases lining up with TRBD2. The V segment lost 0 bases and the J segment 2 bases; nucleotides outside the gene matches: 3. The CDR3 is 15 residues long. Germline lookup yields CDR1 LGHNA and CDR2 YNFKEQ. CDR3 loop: CASSQDLGGQETQYF. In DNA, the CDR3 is TGTGCCAGCAGCCAAGATCTGGGGGGGCAAGAGACCCAGTACTTC.

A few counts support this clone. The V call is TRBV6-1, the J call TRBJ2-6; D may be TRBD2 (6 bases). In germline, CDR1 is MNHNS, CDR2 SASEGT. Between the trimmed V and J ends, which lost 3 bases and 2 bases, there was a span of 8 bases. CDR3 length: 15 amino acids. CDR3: CASSDGGAGANVLTF. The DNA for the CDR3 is TGTGCCAGCAGTGACGGGGGTGCTGGGGCCAACGTCCTGACTTTC.

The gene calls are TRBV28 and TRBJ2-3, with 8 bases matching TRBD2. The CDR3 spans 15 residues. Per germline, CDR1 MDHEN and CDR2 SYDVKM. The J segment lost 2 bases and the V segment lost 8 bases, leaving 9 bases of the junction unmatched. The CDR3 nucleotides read TGTGCCAGCGGAACCGGGACTAGGTCCACAGATACGCAGTATTTT. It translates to CASGTGTRSTDTQYF.

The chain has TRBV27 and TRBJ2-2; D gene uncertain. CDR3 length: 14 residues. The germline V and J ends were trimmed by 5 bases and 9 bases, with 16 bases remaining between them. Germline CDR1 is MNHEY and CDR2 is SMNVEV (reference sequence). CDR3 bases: TGTGCCAGCAGTATTAGGCCAGGCGCATGGGAGCTGTTTTTT. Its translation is CASSIRPGAWELFF.

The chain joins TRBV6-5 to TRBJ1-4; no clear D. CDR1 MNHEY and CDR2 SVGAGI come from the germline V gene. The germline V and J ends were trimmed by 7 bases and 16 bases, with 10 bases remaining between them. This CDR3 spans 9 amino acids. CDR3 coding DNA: TGTGCCAGCAACCCCGCAGGGTTTTTT. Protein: CASNPAGFF.